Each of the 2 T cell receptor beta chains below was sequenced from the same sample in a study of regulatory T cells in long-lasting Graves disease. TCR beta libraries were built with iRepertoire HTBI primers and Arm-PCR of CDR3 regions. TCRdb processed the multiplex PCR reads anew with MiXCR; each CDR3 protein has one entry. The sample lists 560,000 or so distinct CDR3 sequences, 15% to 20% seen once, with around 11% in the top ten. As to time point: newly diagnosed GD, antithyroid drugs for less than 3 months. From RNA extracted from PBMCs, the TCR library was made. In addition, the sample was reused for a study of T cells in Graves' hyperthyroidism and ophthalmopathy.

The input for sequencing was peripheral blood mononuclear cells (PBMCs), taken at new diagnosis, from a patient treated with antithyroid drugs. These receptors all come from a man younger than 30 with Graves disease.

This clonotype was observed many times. CDR3 residues: CAWSVGLNNEQFF. CDR3 DNA: TGTGCCTGGAGTGTGGGGTTGAACAATGAGCAGTTCTTC. This chain joins TRBV30 and TRBJ2-1; no reliable D call. V lost 0 bases and J 5 bases, leaving 8 bases between the germline ends. This CDR3 is 13 amino acids long. In germline, CDR1 is GTSNPN, CDR2 SVGIG (reference sequence).

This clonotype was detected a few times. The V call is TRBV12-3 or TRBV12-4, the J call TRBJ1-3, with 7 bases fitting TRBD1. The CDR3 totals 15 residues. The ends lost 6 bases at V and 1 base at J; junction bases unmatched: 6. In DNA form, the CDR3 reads TGTGCCAGCAGCTACACAGGGGATTCTGGAAACACCATATATTTT. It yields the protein CASSYTGDSGNTIYF.